Following are 20 T cell receptor beta chains from one sample sequenced in a study of blood T cells in healthy people across ages. With a J-beta primer mix and a sample-barcoded 5' primer, a second PCR ran 7 to 11 cycles. MiXCR, applied by TCRdb to the 5' RACE reads, yields one record per CDR3 protein. The sample yields some 1.4 million distinct CDR3 sequences, 40% to 50% seen once. The source material was blood. These receptors all come from a woman younger than 35 in good health.

The CDR3 bases are TGCAGTGCTAGAGAGACTAGCGGGGGGACCTACAATGAGCAGTTCTTC. The encoded protein is CSARETSGGTYNEQFF. V and J are TRBV20-1 and TRBJ2-1, with TRBD2 matching over 13 bases. Germline trimming cut 0 bases from V and 2 bases from J; bases unmatched to any gene: 1. CDR1 is DFQATT, CDR2 SNEGSKA, per germline (reference sequence). The CDR3 has 16 residues.

The rearrangement joins TRBV7-7 to TRBJ2-7; 9 bases are shared with TRBD2. V lost 4 bases and J lost 7; bases outside the gene matches: 11. The CDR3 spans 15 residues. CDR1 and CDR2 from the germline V gene are SSHAT and FNYEAQ (reference sequence). The CDR3 nucleotides read TGTGCCAGCAGCTGGCGACCTAGCGGGAAGGTTGAGCAGTACTTC. This sequence encodes CASSWRPSGKVEQYF.

This clonotype was seen only a few times. The rearrangement uses TRBV4-1 and TRBJ2-7; D gene ambiguous. The germline V and J ends were trimmed by 1 base and 3 bases, with 10 bases remaining between them. The CDR3 runs to 14 residues. Germline CDR1 and CDR2: MGHRA and YSYEKL. Written as DNA, the CDR3 is TGCGCCAGCAGCCAAGGTAACCTGGGCTACGAGCAGTACTTC. Protein sequence: CASSQGNLGYEQYF.

This chain connects TRBV29-1 to TRBJ2-3, with TRBD2 as a possible D gene (7 bases). Per the germline V gene, CDR1 is SQVTM and CDR2 is ANQGSEA. The CDR3 is 14 residues long. The V and J ends lost 7 bases and 2 bases respectively, with 16 bases between them. In DNA, the CDR3 is TGCAGCGCCCTGGGGGGGCTCAACACAGATACGCAGTATTTT. Amino acid sequence: CSALGGLNTDTQYF.

The chain uses TRBV12-3 or TRBV12-4 and TRBJ2-1; 15 bases fit TRBD2. V lost 5 bases and J lost 12; bases outside the gene matches: 5. This CDR3 is built from 14 residues. The CDR3 DNA sequence: TGTGCCAGCAGTAGGACTAGCGGGGGGGGTCGGCAGTTCTTC. Encoded protein: CASSRTSGGGRQFF.

This clonotype has only a few counts. The rearrangement uses TRBV28 and TRBJ2-5; D is perhaps TRBD1 (6 bases). The length of the CDR3 is 13 residues. Trimming cost V 4 bases and J 4 bases, with 10 bases left between them. Per the germline V gene, CDR1 is MDHEN and CDR2 is SYDVKM. CDR3 sequence (DNA): TGTGCCAGCAGTTGGGGACACAGAGAGACCCAGTACTTC. Translated, it gives CASSWGHRETQYF.

This clonotype appeared a few times. This rearrangement joins TRBV4-1 to TRBJ2-7; D might be TRBD2 (6 bases). Germline V gene lookup returns CDR1 MGHRA and CDR2 YSYEKL. The CDR3 totals 14 residues. The V end was cut by 1 base, the J end by 5 bases, with 12 bases between. In DNA, the CDR3 is TGCGCCAGCAGCCAAGTCCGGGGGATCAACGAGCAGTACTTC. Its protein is CASSQVRGINEQYF.

This chain joins TRBV24-1 and TRBJ2-1, with D possibly called TRBD1 or TRBD2 (5 bases each). Germline V gives CDR1 KGHDR, CDR2 SFDVKD. CDR3 length: 16 residues. V shed 4 bases and J shed 10 bases, with 22 bases lying between them. CDR3 sequence: CATSEPLGRGASEQFF. The CDR3 bases are TGTGCCACCAGTGAGCCTCTAGGTCGAGGGGCAAGCGAGCAGTTCTTC.

The sample holds a few counts of this clonotype. The chain couples TRBV10-3 to TRBJ2-1, with D perhaps matching TRBD1 or TRBD2 (5 bases each). The germline gives CDR1 ENHRY, CDR2 SYGVKD. The CDR3 length is 15 residues. V was trimmed by 9 bases and J by 6 bases, leaving 21 bases between them. DNA for the CDR3: TGTGCCATTCGGGGCGCGGGCCCCTTGGGCAATGAGCAGTTCTTC. Translated, it gives CAIRGAGPLGNEQFF.

This clonotype was observed a few times. The CDR3 nucleotides read TGCGCCAGCACCTGGCCGGCAGGGGATACGCAGTATTTT. The encoded protein is CASTWPAGDTQYF. The chain uses TRBV5-1 and TRBJ2-3; D may be TRBD1 (5 bases). Trimming removed 6 bases at V and 6 bases at J, with 14 bases between. The CDR3 contains 13 residues. The V gene's germline CDR1 is SGHRS and CDR2 YFSETQ. Based on the CDR3 plus reference TRBV5-1 and TRBJ2-3, the full variable domain is KAGVTQTPRYLIKTRGQQVTLSCSPISGHRSVSWYQQTPGQGLQFLFEYFSETQRNKGNFPGRFSGRQFSNSRSEMNVSTLELGDSALYLCASTWPAGDTQYFGPGTRLTVL.

V usage is TRBV7-9 and J usage is TRBJ2-1, with 7 bases that match TRBD2. With V trimmed by 6 bases and J by 4 bases, 6 bases remained unmatched. The CDR3 covers 14 residues. Germline-derived CDR1 and CDR2 are SEHNR and FQNEAQ (reference sequence). CDR3 residues: CASRASSGYNEQFF. The CDR3 region has the DNA TGTGCCAGCAGGGCCTCTAGCGGATACAATGAGCAGTTCTTC.

J is TRBJ2-7 and V is TRBV4-1; TRBD2 agrees at 7 bases. The J call is doubtful: the DNA matches TRBJ2-5 better. The CDR3 is made up of 17 amino acids. Germline loops: CDR1 MGHRA, CDR2 YSYEKL. In nucleotides, the CDR3 is TGCGCCAGCAGCCAAGAGAGCGGCACTAGCGTAGCGGAGACCCAGTACTTC. Amino acid sequence: CASSQESGTSVAETQYF.

In this sample, this clonotype turned up a few times. The chain recombines TRBV11-2 with TRBJ2-1; 9 nucleotides agree with TRBD2. This CDR3 contains 16 residues. J gave up 8 bases and V 5 bases, and 13 bases lay outside the gene matches. CDR1 is SGHAT, CDR2 FQNNGV, per germline. The CDR3 nucleotides read TGTGCCAGCAGCCCAGTTCGCGGGAGGGTCTTAGATGAGCAGTTCTTC. It is translated as CASSPVRGRVLDEQFF.

The CDR3 is CASSPERTSNQPQHF. Here the CDR3 DNA reads TGTGCCAGCAGTCCTGAACGGACCAGCAATCAGCCCCAGCATTTT. The chain employs TRBV28 and TRBJ1-5; D is uncertain. CDR1 is MDHEN and CDR2 is SYDVKM in the germline V gene. CDR3 length: 15 amino acids. The ends were cut back, 5 bases at V and 1 base at J, with 12 bases in the middle. Supplemented by reference TRBV28 and TRBJ1-5, the full variable domain reads DVKVTQSSRYLVKRTGEKVFLECVQDMDHENMFWYRQDPGLGLRLIYFSYDVKMKEKGDIPEGYSVSREKKERFSLILESASTNQTSMYLCASSPERTSNQPQHFGDGTRLSIL.

This clonotype was counted only a few times. The chain carries TRBV4-2 and TRBJ2-1; D is uncertain. The CDR3 is 16 residues long. Germline V gene lookup returns CDR1 LGHNA and CDR2 YNFKEQ. V dropped 0 bases and J dropped 8 bases, with 17 bases sitting between them. CDR3 residues: CASSQDLGDLSDEQFF. CDR3 nucleotide sequence: TGTGCCAGCAGCCAAGATCTGGGCGACTTGTCGGATGAGCAGTTCTTC.

The chain carries TRBV6-1 and TRBJ1-2, with D perhaps matching TRBD1 (5 bases). Germline V gives CDR1 MNHNS, CDR2 SASEGT. The V gene lost 7 bases and the J gene lost 3 bases, with 15 bases spanning the gap. CDR3 length: 14 residues. CDR3 DNA sequence: TGTGCCAGCACCCCAGGGTTACTCGACTATGGCTACACCTTC. It codes for CASTPGLLDYGYTF.

In its sample, this clonotype was seen a few times. The chain couples TRBV7-9 to TRBJ2-7; a possible D gene is TRBD2 (5 bases). Trimming took 0 bases from V and 3 from J, leaving 15 bases between them. Looked up from germline, CDR1 is SEHNR and CDR2 is FQNEAQ (reference sequence). The CDR3 runs 16 residues. The DNA of the CDR3 is TGTGCCAGCAGCTTAGCGTGGGAGAGCTGGGTCTACGAGCAGTACTTC. Amino acids: CASSLAWESWVYEQYF.

The rearrangement uses TRBV20-1 and TRBJ2-5, with D unclear. The germline CDR1 and CDR2 sequences are DFQATT and SNEGSKA (reference sequence). The ends were cut back, 3 bases at V and 5 bases at J, with 10 bases in the middle. The CDR3 extends over 12 amino acids. The CDR3 protein is CSASDWLETQYF. The DNA for the CDR3 is TGCAGTGCTAGCGATTGGCTGGAGACCCAGTACTTC.

This chain links TRBV27 with TRBJ2-1; 7 bases line up with TRBD1. J lost 2 bases, V lost 6 bases, and 7 bases had no gene match. Per germline, CDR1 MNHEY and CDR2 SMNVEV (reference sequence). The CDR3 totals 15 residues. The DNA for the CDR3 is TGTGCCAGCAGACAGGGACAGCTACCCTACAATGAGCAGTTCTTC. As protein: CASRQGQLPYNEQFF.

The table lists this clonotype with a few counts. The CDR3 sequence: CASSLIWGLQETQYF. Here the CDR3 DNA reads TGTGCCAGCAGCCTGATCTGGGGACTCCAAGAGACCCAGTACTTC. V usage is TRBV11-2 and J usage is TRBJ2-5; D may be TRBD2 (6 bases). CDR1 is SGHAT and CDR2 is FQNNGV in the germline V gene. CDR3 size: 15 residues. V lost 5 bases and J lost 1, with 14 bases in between.